A selection of T cell receptor beta chains follows, all from one sample in a study of OX40 agonist ivuxolimab in advanced cancers. Assay: immunoSEQ multiplex PCR; the TCRdb copy retains only in-frame clones and omits some. The sample has approximately 100,000 clones; about 90% are singletons. Sequences were derived from CD4+ or CD8+ T cells sorted from blood, sampled in a trial of the OX40 agonist ivuxolimab. The receptors shown here come from an adult with an advanced solid tumor such as melanoma, head and neck, liver or kidney cancer. Both conserved end residues are part of each CDR3. D genes are given only for firm matches. Clone size appears in some rows only: once, few, many, or a class for an expanded clone.

j_gene,abundance,d_gene,v_gene,CDR3aa,CDR3nt
TRBJ1-1,NA,NA,TRBV11-3,CASSQTLKGFF,TGTGCCAGCAGCCAGACCCTTAAAGGTTTCTTT
TRBJ2-6,NA,TRBD2,TRBV13,CASRRRVAGGVIGANVLTF,TGTGCCAGCAGGAGAAGAGTGGCGGGAGGAGTGATAGGGGCCAACGTCCTGACTTTC
TRBJ2-7,NA,NA,TRBV30,CAWSVSLYEQYF,TGTGCCTGGAGTGTGTCACTTTACGAGCAGTACTTC
TRBJ1-1,NA,NA,TRBV18,CASSPFEGVNTEAFF,TGTGCCAGCTCACCATTTGAGGGTGTGAACACTGAAGCTTTCTTT
TRBJ1-2,few,NA,TRBV6-4,CASSDQSDVGGYTF,TGTGCCAGCAGTGACCAGTCGGACGTCGGCGGCTACACCTTC
TRBJ2-1,NA,TRBD2,TRBV11-1,CASSLSGTSSYNEQFF,TGTGCCAGCAGCCTTAGCGGGACAAGCTCCTACAATGAGCAGTTCTTC
TRBJ2-1,NA,TRBD1,TRBV19,CASSIDLGQGVTYNEQFF,TGTGCCAGTAGTATAGATCTTGGACAGGGGGTGACCTACAATGAGCAGTTCTTC
TRBJ2-7,NA,TRBD2,TRBV5-1,CASSPGTSGRIPLYEQYF,TGCGCCAGCTCCCCCGGGACTAGCGGGAGGATCCCCCTTTACGAGCAGTACTTC
TRBJ2-3,NA,NA,TRBV6-5,CASSWDSTDTQYF,TGTGCCAGCAGTTGGGACAGCACAGATACGCAGTATTTT
TRBJ2-7,NA,TRBD1,TRBV6-5,CASSHTGTGSYEQYF,TGTGCCAGCAGCCACACCGGGACAGGGAGCTACGAGCAGTACTTC
TRBJ2-7,NA,NA,TRBV21-1,CASSTEGTSGKGHEQYF,TGTGCCAGCAGCACCGAGGGGACTAGCGGGAAGGGGCACGAGCAGTACTTC
TRBJ2-1,NA,TRBD2,TRBV15,CATSRDFGFTSGNIHEQFF,TGTGCCACCAGCAGAGATTTTGGGTTTACTAGCGGCAACATCCATGAGCAGTTCTTC
TRBJ2-7,NA,TRBD2,TRBV5-1,CASSLGPSGSATYEQYF,TGCGCCAGCAGCTTGGGACCTAGCGGGAGCGCTACCTACGAGCAGTACTTC
TRBJ2-5,NA,NA,TRBV9,CASSVSTRPQETQYF,TGTGCCAGCAGCGTCAGTACTAGACCCCAAGAGACCCAGTACTTC
TRBJ2-2,NA,TRBD1,TRBV5-1,CASSLGQAGELFF,TGCGCCAGCAGCCTGGGACAGGCCGGGGAGCTGTTTTTT
TRBJ2-7,NA,TRBD2,TRBV18,CASSPPTAGTSEQYF,TGTGCCAGCTCACCACCGACAGCGGGAACATCCGAGCAGTACTTC
TRBJ2-1,NA,TRBD2,TRBV7-2,CASSLAAGDFYEQFF,TGTGCCAGCAGCTTAGCAGCGGGAGATTTCTATGAGCAGTTCTTC
TRBJ1-1,NA,TRBD1,TRBV6-5,CASSYSAGGRVTEAFF,TGTGCCAGCAGTTACTCGGCAGGGGGTAGGGTAACTGAAGCTTTCTTT
TRBJ2-1,NA,NA,TRBV19,CASSIVFGEQFF,TGTGCCAGTAGTATAGTATTCGGCGAGCAGTTCTTC
TRBJ2-2,NA,TRBD1,TRBV4-3,CASSHWTGDTGELFF,TGCGCCAGCAGCCATTGGACAGGGGACACCGGGGAGCTGTTTTTT
TRBJ2-2,NA,TRBD1,TRBV11-3,CASSQGQGSSGELFF,TGTGCCAGCTCCCAGGGACAGGGTTCGTCAGGGGAGCTGTTTTTT
TRBJ2-3,NA,TRBD2,TRBV9,CASSARTGGTSDTQYF,TGTGCCAGCAGCGCGCGCACGGGAGGGACCTCAGATACGCAGTATTTT
TRBJ2-1,NA,TRBD2,TRBV19,CASSIWEREMGEQFF,TGTGCCAGTAGTATCTGGGAGCGGGAGATGGGTGAGCAGTTCTTC
TRBJ1-1,few,NA,TRBV5-5,CASSLVPRDTEAFF,TGTGCCAGCAGCTTGGTCCCAAGGGACACTGAAGCTTTCTTT
TRBJ2-5,once,TRBD1,TRBV5-4,CASSRDRGLQETQYF,TGTGCCAGCAGCCGGGACAGGGGGCTGCAAGAGACCCAGTACTTC
TRBJ2-7,NA,NA,TRBV30,CAWSLGHFYEQYF,TGTGCCTGGAGCCTCGGACACTTCTACGAGCAGTACTTC
TRBJ1-5,NA,NA,TRBV13,CASSLGAGDQPQHF,TGTGCCAGCAGCTTAGGGGCCGGAGATCAGCCCCAGCATTTT
TRBJ2-3,NA,TRBD2,TRBV27,CASSNIYGRLSTDTQYF,TGTGCCAGCAGTAACATTTACGGGAGGTTGAGCACAGATACGCAGTATTTT
TRBJ1-3,NA,TRBD1,TRBV18,CASSPGTDRPGNTIYF,TGTGCCAGCTCACCTGGGACAGATCGCCCTGGAAACACCATATATTTT
TRBJ2-7,NA,TRBD2,TRBV7-9,CASRVGLAGSYEQYF,TGTGCCAGCAGGGTTGGACTAGCGGGTTCCTACGAGCAGTACTTC
TRBJ1-6,NA,NA,TRBV5-1,CASSLSGGNNSPLHF,TGCGCCAGCAGCTTGTCCGGGGGGAATAATTCACCCCTCCACTTT
TRBJ2-5,NA,NA,TRBV27,CASSFLGQTQETQYF,TGTGCCAGCAGTTTCCTAGGACAGACTCAAGAGACCCAGTACTTC
TRBJ1-2,NA,NA,TRBV28,CASSPHPASPRHYGYTF,TGTGCCAGCAGCCCACATCCGGCGAGCCCGAGGCACTATGGCTACACCTTC
TRBJ1-2,NA,NA,TRBV27,CASSPGPYGYTF,TGTGCCAGCAGTCCTGGGCCTTATGGCTACACCTTC
TRBJ2-3,NA,TRBD2,TRBV2,CASSSPSGPYTQYF,TGTGCCAGCAGTTCGCCTAGCGGACCATATACGCAGTATTTT
TRBJ2-7,few,NA,TRBV10-3,CAISDVTRGHSYEQYF,TGTGCCATCAGTGATGTTACAAGGGGCCACTCCTACGAGCAGTACTTC
TRBJ1-2,NA,TRBD1,TRBV28,CASSWTGGRVNYGYTF,TGTGCCAGCAGCTGGACAGGGGGCAGGGTTAACTATGGCTACACCTTC
TRBJ1-1,once,NA,TRBV30,CAWAKDRMNTEAFF,TGTGCCTGGGCCAAAGACAGGATGAACACTGAAGCTTTCTTT
TRBJ2-1,NA,TRBD2,TRBV5-1,CASSTGLAYEQFF,TGCGCCAGCAGCACCGGACTAGCATATGAGCAGTTCTTC